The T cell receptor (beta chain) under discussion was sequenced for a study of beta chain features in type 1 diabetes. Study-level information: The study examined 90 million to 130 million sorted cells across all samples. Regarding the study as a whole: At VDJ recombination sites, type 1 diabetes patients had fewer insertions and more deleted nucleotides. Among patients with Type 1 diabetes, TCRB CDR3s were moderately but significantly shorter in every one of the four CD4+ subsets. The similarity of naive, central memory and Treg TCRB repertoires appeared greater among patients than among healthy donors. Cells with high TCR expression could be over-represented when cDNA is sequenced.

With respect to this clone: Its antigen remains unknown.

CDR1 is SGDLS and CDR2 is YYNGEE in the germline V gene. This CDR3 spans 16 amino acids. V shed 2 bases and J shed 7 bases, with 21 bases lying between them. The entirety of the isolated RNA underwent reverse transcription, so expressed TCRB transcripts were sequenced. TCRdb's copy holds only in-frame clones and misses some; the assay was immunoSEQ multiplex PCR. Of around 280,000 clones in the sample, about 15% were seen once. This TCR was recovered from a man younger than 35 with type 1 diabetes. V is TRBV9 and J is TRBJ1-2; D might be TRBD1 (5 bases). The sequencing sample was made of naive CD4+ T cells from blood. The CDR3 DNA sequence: TGTGCCAGCAGCGTCACCCCTCAGGGACTATTCAGTGGCTACACCTTC. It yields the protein CASSVTPQGLFSGYTF. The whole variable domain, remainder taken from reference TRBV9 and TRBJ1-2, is DSGVTQTPKHLITATGQRVTLRCSPRSGDLSVYWYQQSLDQGLQFLIQYYNGEERAKGNILERFSAQQFPDLHSELNLSSLELGDSALYFCASSVTPQGLFSGYTFGSGTRLTVV.